The source of this TCR beta chain is a study of blood T cells in healthy people across ages. General study findings and limits: Estimated diversity that came from one million T cells was considered an underestimate. Percentage of naive T cells showed a strong correlation with TCR beta diversity.

This clonotype was picked up a small number of times. Antigen: not known. Healthy Russian Caucasian donors spanned ages roughly 6 to 100 years. Primers used in a second PCR of roughly 6 to 11 cycles were a sample-barcoded 5' primer and a J-beta primer mix. Every single cDNA molecule received a tag from a template-switch adaptor with 12 random nucleotides. From the 5' RACE reads, TCRdb called clonotypes with MiXCR, one entry per CDR3 protein. Found here are hundreds of thousands of distinct CDR3 sequences, 25% to 30% of them singletons; the top ten hold 15% to 17%. The germline V and J ends were trimmed by 4 bases and 6 bases, with 10 bases remaining between them. CDR1 and CDR2 (germline): SNHLY, FYNNEI. The CDR3 totals 13 residues.

The V gene is TRBV2, the J gene TRBJ1-5; D possibly corresponds to TRBD1 (5 bases). The sequence was obtained from a woman aged 80 or over in good health. Material: blood. The CDR3 DNA sequence: TGTGCCAGCAGTGGCAGGGTCTCTCAGCCCCAGCATTTT. It translates to CASSGRVSQPQHF.